This paragraph covers one T cell receptor beta chain sequence. The sample is drawn from a study of blood T cell repertoires in COVID-19. Study at large: PBMCs, B-cell-depleted T cells, or T cells were the source of the cDNA or gDNA that made up the material.

Trimming removed 3 bases from V and 4 bases from J, with 10 bases in between. This CDR3 region has 14 residues. CDR1 and CDR2 from the germline V gene are MNHEY and SVGAGI. Assay: immunoSEQ multiplex PCR; the TCRdb copy retains only in-frame clones and omits some. The sample has about 74,000 clones; around 75% are singletons. The TCR was taken from a man aged 65-85 years with acute or convalescent COVID-19. The sequenced material came from peripheral blood. The chain employs TRBV6-5 and TRBJ1-5, with D perhaps TRBD1 (6 bases). The CDR3 DNA reads as TGTGCCAGCAGTTATCAGGGGTGGAATCAGCCCCAGCATTTT. Protein: CASSYQGWNQPQHF.